What follows are 10 T cell receptor beta chains derived from one specimen sequenced in a study of cytomegalovirus exposure and HLA in healthy donors. Only in-frame clones appear in the TCRdb table, and some are missing; sequencing was by immunoSEQ multiplex PCR. The data contain hundreds of thousands of clones, around 87% of them singletons. Sequencing input: PBMCs. All receptors come from a woman between 18 and 29 years old in good health and CMV-seropositive.

The V gene is TRBV27, the J gene TRBJ2-1; 9 nucleotides line up with TRBD2. J lost 5 bases, V lost 5 bases, and 10 bases had no gene match. The germline V gene encodes CDR1 MNHEY and CDR2 SMNVEV (reference sequence). The CDR3 loop spans 16 amino acids. The chain's CDR3 is CASSPLAGVGDNEQFF. The CDR3 DNA sequence: TGTGCCAGCAGTCCCTTAGCGGGAGTGGGAGACAATGAGCAGTTCTTC.

This sequence joins TRBV5-1 and TRBJ2-7; 9 bases are shared with TRBD1. The CDR3 length is 13 residues. The germline V gene encodes CDR1 SGHRS and CDR2 YFSETQ. The J segment lost 5 bases and the V segment lost 7 bases, leaving 7 bases of the junction unmatched. The CDR3 DNA reads TGCGCCAGCCGGACAGGGGTCGGCAACGAGCAGTACTTC. Translation gives CASRTGVGNEQYF.

The gene calls are TRBV7-3 and TRBJ2-6; 9 bases are shared with TRBD1. Germline lookup yields CDR1 SGHTA and CDR2 FQGTGA. V shed 5 bases and J 0 bases; nucleotides not matched to a gene: 8. This CDR3 region has 18 residues. CDR3 sequence (DNA): TGTGCCAGCAGCCGAGACAGGGGGTCCAGCTCTGGGGCCAACGTCCTGACTTTC. Its translation: CASSRDRGSSSGANVLTF.

V and J are TRBV10-3 and TRBJ1-5; D is ambiguous. V lost 6 bases and J 3 bases, leaving 15 bases between the germline ends. The CDR3 loop spans 15 amino acids. Germline loops: CDR1 ENHRY, CDR2 SYGVKD. The CDR3: CAISPEGGFNQPQHF. CDR3 bases: TGTGCCATCAGCCCCGAGGGCGGTTTCAATCAGCCCCAGCATTTT.

Note on this clone: The same CDR3 can be traced to other DNA sequences in this sample. The chain joins TRBV27 to TRBJ2-7; no clear D. V shed 0 bases and J shed 0 bases, with 3 bases lying between them. This CDR3 comprises 13 residues. Germline values: CDR1 MNHEY, CDR2 SMNVEV (reference sequence). The CDR3 protein is CASSLSRSYEQYF. The CDR3 nucleotides read TGTGCCAGCAGTTTATCGCGCTCCTACGAGCAGTACTTC.

The rearrangement joins TRBV30 to TRBJ2-1, with 8 bases identical to TRBD2. The length of the CDR3 is 15 residues. The V gene's germline CDR1 is GTSNPN and CDR2 SVGIG (reference sequence). V shed 5 bases, J shed 6 bases, and the junction held 12 bases outside the gene matches. CDR3 residues: CAWAALGLGGNEQFF. The DNA of the CDR3 is TGTGCCTGGGCTGCCCTGGGACTAGGGGGCAATGAGCAGTTCTTC.

This rearrangement joins TRBV25-1 to TRBJ1-1, with 7 bases identical to TRBD1. Unmatched junction bases numbered 3, after V lost 0 bases and J lost 2 bases. CDR3 length: 15 amino acids. CDR1 and CDR2 from the germline V gene are MGHDK and SYGVNS. Here the CDR3 DNA reads TGTGCCAGCAGTGAATACAGGGGGAGAAACACTGAAGCTTTCTTT. This encodes CASSEYRGRNTEAFF.

This chain uses TRBV14 with TRBJ2-2; D possibly corresponds to TRBD1 (5 bases). This CDR3 comprises 17 residues. Germline assignment: CDR1 SGHDN and CDR2 FVKESK. Trimming removed 0 bases at V and 0 bases at J, with 11 bases between. In DNA, the CDR3 is TGTGCCAGCAGCCAAGACGAAGGACACGCGAACACCGGGGAGCTGTTTTTT. It yields the protein CASSQDEGHANTGELFF.

DNA of the CDR3: TGCGCCAGCAGCTCCGACAGGGTTGATGGCTACACCTTC. Its protein is CASSSDRVDGYTF. The J gene is TRBJ1-2, the V gene TRBV5-1; 7 bases agree with TRBD1. CDR3 size: 13 residues. Per germline, CDR1 SGHRS and CDR2 YFSETQ. Losses at the gene ends were 3 bases for V and 6 bases for J; bases not matched to a gene: 5.

The V call is TRBV19, the J call TRBJ1-2, with 7 bases aligning to TRBD1. V shed 2 bases, J shed 8 bases, and the junction held 11 bases outside the gene matches. The germline V gene encodes CDR1 LNHDA and CDR2 SQIVND (reference sequence). This CDR3 spans 15 amino acids. The CDR3 nucleotides read TGTGCCAGTAGTATATACCGGACAGGCCAGGGCGGCTACACCTTC. It yields the protein CASSIYRTGQGGYTF.